This TCR beta chain was sequenced in a study of human T cells and chemical hapten exposure. Time point reported: healthy volunteer bleed at 6 weeks. Unfractionated whole blood was the source of the extracted total RNA. The CDR3 spans 15 residues. V dropped 1 base and J dropped 1 base, with 11 bases sitting between them. Germline-derived CDR1 and CDR2 are SGHKS and YYEKEE (reference sequence). Unique molecular identifiers were linked by the library to individual cDNA molecules. Each CDR3 protein gets one entry after TCRdb re-called the RACE reads with MiXCR. The sample yields roughly 75,000 distinct CDR3 sequences, approximately 8.6% seen once.

The source material was whole blood. This clonotype was sampled from a female donor in good health. Some clones in this sample may be carry-over from other donors' samples. The V call is TRBV5-5, the J call TRBJ1-1; no clear D gene. CDR3 in DNA: TGTGCCAGCAGCTTGTCCCTCTTCCCGAACACTGAAGCTTTCTTT. Its protein product is CASSLSLFPNTEAFF.